The 15 T cell receptor beta chains below come from one sample, sequenced in a study of blood T cells in healthy people across ages. It was with a sample-barcoded 5' primer and a J-beta primer mix that a second PCR of about 7 to 12 cycles was run. Each CDR3 protein is one row after TCRdb ran MiXCR on the 5' RACE reads. The sample gives roughly 800,000 distinct CDR3 sequences, roughly 50% of which show up once; around 20% is in the top ten. Specimen: blood. The receptors stem from a man younger than 45 in good health.

V gene TRBV29-1 combines with J gene TRBJ2-7; no clear D gene. Germline values: CDR1 SQVTM, CDR2 ANQGSEA. V lost 6 bases to trimming and J lost 0 bases, with 15 bases between them. This CDR3 region has 14 residues. DNA for the CDR3: TGCAGCGTCAGCCAGGCCTCTCTCTCCTACGAGCAGTACTTC. Protein product: CSVSQASLSYEQYF.

CDR3 DNA: TGCAGCGTTGAAGATTACAGGGAGGGGTACGAGCAGTACTTC. Encoded protein: CSVEDYREGYEQYF. V gene TRBV29-1 combines with J gene TRBJ2-7, with TRBD2 as a possible D gene (7 bases). The ends were cut back, 0 bases at V and 4 bases at J, with 13 bases in the middle. Germline-derived CDR1 and CDR2 are SQVTM and ANQGSEA. The CDR3 consists of 14 residues.

The V gene is TRBV6-1, the J gene TRBJ2-7; a weak D match, TRBD2 (5 bases). TRBJ2-5 matches the DNA end more closely, so the J call is doubtful. CDR3 size: 12 residues. Germline V CDR1 and CDR2: MNHNS, SASEGT. The CDR3 nucleotides read TGTGCCAGCAGTGAACGGGGAGAGACCCAGTACTTC. Translating it yields CASSERGETQYF.

The rearrangement links TRBV28 to TRBJ1-2, with D unresolved. CDR1 and CDR2 (germline): MDHEN, SYDVKM. This CDR3 comprises 13 residues. Trimming left V 5 bases short and J 7 bases short, with 14 bases between. CDR3 DNA: TGTGCCAGCAGTGAGGTTTGGGGAGCTGGCTACACCTTC. Translated, it gives CASSEVWGAGYTF.

This clonotype has just a few counts. V gene TRBV28 combines with J gene TRBJ2-2; D not resolved. Germline V gene lookup returns CDR1 MDHEN and CDR2 SYDVKM. V dropped 1 base and J dropped 8 bases, with 8 bases sitting between them. The CDR3 runs 13 residues. The CDR3 bases are TGTGCCAGCAGTTTATCCAAGACAGGGGAGCTGTTTTTT. Encoded protein: CASSLSKTGELFF.

J is TRBJ2-6 and V is TRBV5-4; D is possibly TRBD1 or TRBD2 (6 bases each). Looked up from germline, CDR1 is SGHNT and CDR2 is YYREEE (reference sequence). This CDR3 has 15 amino acids. Trimming left V 4 bases short and J 0 bases short, with 8 bases between. CDR3 in DNA: TGTGCCAGCAGCGGGGGGCGCTCTGGGGCCAACGTCCTGACTTTC. Its protein product is CASSGGRSGANVLTF. Based on the CDR3 plus reference TRBV5-4 and TRBJ2-6, the full variable domain is ETGVTQSPTHLIKTRGQQVTLRCSSQSGHNTVSWYQQALGQGPQFIFQYYREEENGRGNFPPRFSGLQFPNYSSELNVNALELDDSALYLCASSGGRSGANVLTFGAGSRLTVL.

This clonotype was observed a few times. The J gene is TRBJ2-3, the V gene TRBV7-2; 7 nucleotides align to TRBD2. Per germline, CDR1 SGHTA and CDR2 FQGNSA. With 3 bases clipped from V and 1 base from J, the junction kept 13 bases outside the gene matches. The CDR3 contains 18 residues. CDR3 DNA: TGTGCCAGCAGCTTGACGGCAGCTAGCGGCCCACGCACAGATACGCAGTATTTT. Protein product: CASSLTAASGPRTDTQYF.

Details on this clonotype: A read error is possible here, since a much larger clone lies one base away. The chain joins TRBV7-9 to TRBJ2-1; D not resolved. Matching the DNA end better, TRBJ2-7 makes the J call doubtful. This CDR3 region has 12 residues. The V gene's germline CDR1 is SEHNR and CDR2 FQNEAQ (reference sequence). The CDR3 region is CVSSLSYNEQYF. As DNA, the CDR3 is TGTGTCAGCAGCCTCTCCTACAATGAGCAGTACTTC.

This clonotype was picked up many times. The chain recombines TRBV5-1 with TRBJ2-7; D remains unclear. Between the trimmed V and J ends, which lost 4 bases and 0 bases, there was a span of 17 bases. This CDR3 region has 16 residues. Germline V CDR1 and CDR2: SGHRS, YFSETQ. CDR3 residues: CASSRSTRDYSYEQYF. CDR3 DNA sequence: TGCGCCAGCAGCCGGAGTACGAGAGATTACTCCTACGAGCAGTACTTC.

There are a few counts of this clonotype. This chain uses TRBV28 with TRBJ1-4; D might be TRBD1 (5 bases). The CDR3 extends over 13 amino acids. CDR1 is MDHEN, CDR2 SYDVKM, per germline. Trimming took 10 bases from V and 5 from J, leaving 14 bases between them. The CDR3 region is CATRWGRNEKLFF. In DNA, the CDR3 is TGTGCCACCCGATGGGGGAGGAATGAAAAACTGTTTTTT.

This clonotype was found once. CDR3 in amino acids: CASSEFGYPGEQYF. The CDR3 nucleotides are TGTGCCAGCAGTGAATTCGGATACCCGGGCGAGCAGTACTTC. The chain employs TRBV2 and TRBJ2-4; no definite D call. The J call may not be correct, given that the DNA end is closer to TRBJ2-7. Germline CDR1 is SNHLY and CDR2 is FYNNEI. The CDR3 contains 14 residues.

The rearrangement uses TRBV20-1 and TRBJ2-5, with no clear D. CDR1 is DFQATT, CDR2 SNEGSKA, per germline (reference sequence). The CDR3 has 15 residues. The CDR3 nucleotides are TGCAGCTGCTCACCAGATTTCGGTTCCCTCGGGACCCAGTACTTC. Its protein product is CSCSPDFGSLGTQYF.

The J gene is TRBJ2-7, the V gene TRBV20-1; D perhaps matches TRBD2 (5 bases). Germline V gives CDR1 DFQATT, CDR2 SNEGSKA (reference sequence). V gave up 2 bases and J gave up 7 bases, with 15 bases separating them. This CDR3 region has 13 residues. CDR3 bases: TGCAGTGCTAGAACTAGTAGGGTAGTGGAGCAGTACTTC. Protein sequence: CSARTSRVVEQYF.

The V and J genes are TRBV25-1 and TRBJ2-4, with no clear D. The CDR3 contains 15 residues. The V end was cut by 4 bases, the J end by 8 bases, with 18 bases between. Germline V gene lookup returns CDR1 MGHDK and CDR2 SYGVNS. The CDR3 coding sequence is TGTGCCAGCAGTGTGACAAGTCTATGGAGAGACATTCAGTACTTC. Its protein product is CASSVTSLWRDIQYF.

This sequence joins TRBV4-2 and TRBJ2-7; the D gene is possibly TRBD2 (6 bases). Germline lookup yields CDR1 LGHNA and CDR2 YNFKEQ. Trimming shortened V by 3 bases and J by 3 bases, and 9 bases separated the two germline ends. The CDR3 spans 13 residues. DNA of the CDR3: TGTGCCAGCAGCCAGGACTACGGCTACGAGCAGTACTTC. This sequence encodes CASSQDYGYEQYF.